The clone carrying this T cell receptor beta chain was recorded only once. What it recognizes is unknown. V was shortened by 4 bases and J by 5 bases, with 16 bases between the two germline ends. Germline V CDR1 and CDR2: SEHNR, FQNEAQ (reference sequence). The CDR3 is 15 residues long. PCR was performed using 60 Vbeta and 13 Jbeta primers. Profiling relied on immunoSEQ multiplex PCR, and the TCRdb table lists in-frame clones only, not all of them. The sample yields 100,000 to 150,000 clones, roughly two thirds seen once. The sample originates from a study of cytomegalovirus exposure and HLA in healthy donors. Across the whole study: An early release of data contained about 85 million unique TCRs, which came from HLA-typed donors. The study, taken as a whole, reports: Prior analysis indicated that the majority of TCR beta V segments exhibited productivity approximately 87% or approximately 30% of the time.

The chain couples TRBV7-9 to TRBJ2-3, with D perhaps TRBD2 (5 bases). The source is a man aged 25 to 40 in good health and CMV-seropositive. Specimen: PBMCs. CDR3 DNA: TGTGCCAGCAGCTCCGCCCTGGGGAGTGGAGATACGCAGTATTTT. Translated, it gives CASSSALGSGDTQYF.